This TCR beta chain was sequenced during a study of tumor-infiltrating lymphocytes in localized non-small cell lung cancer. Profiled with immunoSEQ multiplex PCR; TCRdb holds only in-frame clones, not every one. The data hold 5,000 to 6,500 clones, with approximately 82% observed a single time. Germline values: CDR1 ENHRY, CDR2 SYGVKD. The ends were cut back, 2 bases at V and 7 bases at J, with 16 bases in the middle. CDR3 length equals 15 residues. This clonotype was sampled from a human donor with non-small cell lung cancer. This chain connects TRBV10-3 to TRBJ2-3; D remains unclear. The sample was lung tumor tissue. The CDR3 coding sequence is TGTGCCATCAGTGAGGCACATGGGTTGGGAAATACGCAGTATTTT. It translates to CAISEAHGLGNTQYF.